The 15 T cell receptor beta chains below all came from one sample that was sequenced in a study of T-cell reconstitution after alpha-beta-depleted transplantation in children. Unique molecular identifiers were incorporated during preparation of the TCRbeta library. TCRdb processed the PCR reads anew with MiXCR; each CDR3 protein has one entry. The sample lists approximately 500,000 distinct CDR3 sequences; roughly a tenth were seen once. The specimen comprised PBMCs, sampled before TCRalphabeta/CD19-depleted stem cell transplant. The receptors here all came from a child younger than 10 with inherited bone marrow failure, due to receive a stem cell transplant.

In this sample, this clonotype turned up many times. This chain uses TRBV6-2 or TRBV6-3 with TRBJ1-2; TRBD1 might be the D (6 bases). The V gene lost 5 bases and the J gene lost 4 bases, with 11 bases spanning the gap. From germline, CDR1 is MNHEY and CDR2 SVGEGT. The CDR3 sequence is 13 residues long. CDR3 region: CASSQDSFYGYTF. CDR3 coding DNA: TGTGCCAGCAGTCAGGACAGCTTCTATGGCTACACCTTC.

This clonotype was picked up many times. The V gene is TRBV7-2, the J gene TRBJ1-1, with unresolved D. V was trimmed by 7 bases and J by 1 base, leaving 10 bases between them. The CDR3 consists of 13 residues. Germline CDR1 is SGHTA and CDR2 is FQGNSA. The CDR3 loop reads CASTLVRNTEAFF. The CDR3 nucleotides are TGTGCCAGCACCCTGGTCCGGAACACTGAAGCTTTCTTT. The full variable domain, rest sourced from reference TRBV7-2 and TRBJ1-1, is GAGVSQSPSNKVTEKGKDVELRCDPISGHTALYWYRQSLGQGLEFLIYFQGNSAPDKSGLPSDRFSAERTGGSVSTLTIQRTQQEDSAVYLCASTLVRNTEAFFGQGTRLTVV.

This clonotype was counted ten times or more. The V gene is TRBV20-1, the J gene TRBJ2-1; TRBD2 is a possible D gene (6 bases). The germline gives CDR1 DFQATT, CDR2 SNEGSKA (reference sequence). The CDR3 totals 11 residues. The CDR3 spells CSSEWGEEQFF. In nucleotides, the CDR3 is TGCAGCTCTGAGTGGGGGGAGGAGCAGTTCTTC.

This clonotype was counted only a few times. The chain has TRBV20-1 and TRBJ2-2, with D tentatively TRBD2 (5 bases). The germline gives CDR1 DFQATT, CDR2 SNEGSKA (reference sequence). The CDR3 is 13 amino acids. V gave up 3 bases and J gave up 1 base, with 6 bases separating them. CDR3 DNA sequence: TGCAGTGCTAGCGGGAAGAACACCGGGGAGCTGTTTTTT. It codes for CSASGKNTGELFF.

This clonotype was detected a few times. CDR3 coding DNA: TGTGCCAGCAGCGCAAGCTTGGGGGCTTATCCACATGGCAATCAGCCCCAGCATTTT. Translation: CASSASLGAYPHGNQPQHF. The chain uses TRBV6-1 and TRBJ1-5; TRBD1 might be the D (6 bases). The germline CDR1 and CDR2 sequences are MNHNS and SASEGT. V was cut by 6 bases and J by 2 bases, with 26 bases left in between. CDR3 length equals 19 residues.

This clonotype was observed many times. This rearrangement joins TRBV28 to TRBJ2-7, with D unresolved. This CDR3 has 15 residues. Germline CDR1 is MDHEN and CDR2 is SYDVKM. V shed 6 bases and J shed 0 bases, with 15 bases lying between them. CDR3 sequence: CASSPSEASSYEQYF. The CDR3 DNA follows: TGTGCCAGCAGCCCGAGCGAGGCCAGCTCCTACGAGCAGTACTTC.

This sequence joins TRBV5-5 and TRBJ2-3; D possibly corresponds to TRBD1 (5 bases). V was trimmed by 0 bases and J by 1 base, leaving 15 bases between them. The CDR3 covers 17 residues. Germline V gives CDR1 SGHKS, CDR2 YYEKEE (reference sequence). The CDR3 spells CASSLEGRAWGTDTQYF. The CDR3, as DNA: TGTGCCAGCAGCTTGGAGGGCAGGGCCTGGGGCACAGATACGCAGTATTTT.

This clonotype was counted ten times or more. A read error may account for a junction end that differs from germline. The rearrangement links TRBV7-7 to TRBJ2-1, with D perhaps assigned TRBD1 or TRBD2 (5 bases each). The germline gives CDR1 SSHAT, CDR2 FNYEAQ (reference sequence). The CDR3 contains 15 residues. The CDR3 coding sequence is TGTGCTAGCAGCCCTACCGGGGCTGTATACAATGAGCAGTTCTTC. Translated, it gives CASSPTGAVYNEQFF. The entire variable domain, with the rest obtained from reference TRBV7-7 and TRBJ2-1, is as follows: GAGVSQSPRYKVTKRGQDVTLRCDPISSHATLYWYQQALGQGPEFLTYFNYEAQPDKSGLPSDRFSAERPEGSISTLTIQRTEQRDSAMYRCASSPTGAVYNEQFFGPGTRLTVL.

Many counts were recorded for this clonotype. V usage is TRBV5-1 and J usage is TRBJ2-7, with 7 bases lining up with TRBD2. The V segment lost 1 base and the J segment 5 bases; nucleotides outside the gene matches: 9. The CDR3 consists of 15 residues. Per germline, CDR1 SGHRS and CDR2 YFSETQ. The CDR3 coding sequence is TGCGCCAGCAGCTTGTGGGCGGGAGCGGAGGACGAGCAGTACTTC. It specifies CASSLWAGAEDEQYF.

Regarding this clonotype: A read error may be the cause here, since a much bigger clone is one base away. V and J are TRBV11-1 and TRBJ1-1, with TRBD1 as a possible D gene (5 bases). CDR3 length: 12 amino acids. Trimming took 2 bases from V and 11 from J, leaving 12 bases between them. From germline, CDR1 is SGHAT and CDR2 FQDESV (reference sequence). The CDR3 coding sequence is TGTGCCAGCAGCTTAAGGTCCGGGACGGCTTTCTTT. The encoded protein is CASSLRSGTAFF.

In this sample, this clonotype turned up many times. The V and J genes are TRBV25-1 and TRBJ2-1; TRBD2 matches at 8 bases. V gave up 6 bases and J gave up 3 bases; unmatched junction bases: 10. The CDR3 is made up of 16 amino acids. CDR1 is MGHDK, CDR2 SYGVNS, per germline. The CDR3 region is CASSRSGRKNYNEQFF. Here the CDR3 DNA reads TGTGCCAGCAGCCGCAGCGGGAGAAAAAACTACAATGAGCAGTTCTTC.

Worth noting for this clonotype: A single base separates this from a much larger clone, so it may be a read error. The genes are TRBV12-3 or TRBV12-4 and TRBJ2-1; D gene uncertain. The CDR3 has 14 amino acids. CDR3 DNA: TGTCCCAGCAGTTTGGATGATTCCTACAATGAGCAGTTCTTC. This gives the protein CPSSLDDSYNEQFF.

This clonotype showed up many times. This chain connects TRBV20-1 to TRBJ2-1; the D is unclear. Trimming cost V 5 bases and J 6 bases, with 17 bases left between them. The CDR3 is 14 residues long. Germline-derived CDR1 and CDR2 are DFQATT and SNEGSKA (reference sequence). CDR3 sequence (DNA): TGCAGTGCTCATGCCCTCAGTAACCTCAATGAGCAGTTCTTC. It specifies CSAHALSNLNEQFF.

This clonotype was picked up many times. This chain joins TRBV20-1 and TRBJ2-7, with 12 bases identical to TRBD2. The CDR3 length is 14 residues. V lost 6 bases to trimming and J lost 2 bases; unmatched junction nucleotides: 5. The germline CDR1 and CDR2 sequences are DFQATT and SNEGSKA (reference sequence). The CDR3 DNA reads as TGCAGTGCGAGACGACTAGCGGGAGCCTACGAGCAGTACTTC. Residues: CSARRLAGAYEQYF.

At least ten counts were recorded for this clonotype. This sequence joins TRBV4-3 and TRBJ2-1; 14 bases align to TRBD2. V was clipped by 1 base and J by 5 bases; unmatched bases: 4. Germline values: CDR1 LGHNA, CDR2 YSLEER. The CDR3 has 17 amino acids. Here the CDR3 DNA reads TGCGCCAGCAGCCAAGGGACTAGCGGGAGGAGTAACAATGAGCAGTTCTTC. The encoded protein is CASSQGTSGRSNNEQFF.